The 19 T cell receptor beta chains presented below share a single source sample, sequenced in a study of regulatory T cells in long-lasting Graves disease. TCR beta libraries were built with iRepertoire HTBI primers and Arm-PCR of CDR3 regions. TCRdb itself ran the multiplex PCR reads through MiXCR, one entry per CDR3 protein. In the table there are a few hundred thousand distinct CDR3 sequences, roughly 10% of which are singletons. This sample's time point: newly diagnosed GD, antithyroid drugs for less than 3 months. The TCR library was prepared using RNA isolated from PBMCs. This same sample was also part of a study on T cells in Graves' hyperthyroidism and ophthalmopathy.

Sample: peripheral blood mononuclear cells (PBMCs), taken at new diagnosis, from a patient treated with antithyroid drugs. The receptors here all came from a woman aged 18 to 35 with Graves disease.

This clonotype was counted ten times or more. This chain joins TRBV15 and TRBJ2-5, with D possibly being TRBD2 (5 bases). Trimming cost V 5 bases and J 5 bases, with 15 bases left between them. This CDR3 is 14 amino acids long. Looked up from germline, CDR1 is LNHNV and CDR2 is YYDKDF (reference sequence). CDR3 sequence (DNA): TGTGCCACCAGCCCCCGGCCACTAGGGGAGACCCAGTACTTC. It yields the protein CATSPRPLGETQYF.

In the case of this clonotype: A much larger clone differs by one base, so this may be a read error. This rearrangement joins TRBV12-3 or TRBV12-4 to TRBJ1-5, with 7 nucleotides matching TRBD1. The V and J ends lost 7 bases and 3 bases, in that order; junction bases with no gene match: 9. This CDR3 contains 15 residues. CDR3 in DNA: TGTGCCAGCAATTTTGATGGGACAGACAATCAGCCCCAGCATTTT. Amino acids: CASNFDGTDNQPQHF.

The DNA of the CDR3 is TGTGCCAGATACCCCGGGACTAGCGTAGTTGGGGAGACCCAGTACTTC. As protein: CARYPGTSVVGETQYF. The chain couples TRBV19 to TRBJ2-5, with TRBD2 matching over 10 bases. The CDR3 has 16 amino acids. CDR1 LNHDA and CDR2 SQIVND come from the germline V gene (reference sequence). Trimming took 9 bases from V and 5 from J; bases not matched to a gene: 15.

The chain is built from TRBV11-2 and TRBJ2-1; the D is unclear. Germline V gene data show CDR1 as SGHAT and CDR2 as FQNNGV. Trimming shortened V by 3 bases and J by 2 bases, and 11 bases separated the two germline ends. The CDR3 runs 15 residues. The CDR3 region is CASSFDTQPYNEQFF. The CDR3 nucleotides read TGTGCCAGCAGCTTCGACACCCAACCCTACAATGAGCAGTTCTTC.

Points on this clonotype: A read error is possible here, since a much larger clone lies one base away. The gene calls are TRBV11-2 and TRBJ1-1, with a tentative D call TRBD1 (5 bases). The CDR3 runs 14 residues. The germline V gene has CDR1 SGHAT and CDR2 FQNNGV. CDR3 sequence (DNA): TGTGCCAGCAGCCTCGGGTTGGGGGGAACTGAAGCTTCCTTT. Its protein is CASSLGLGGTEASF.

The table lists this clonotype with many counts. The V gene is TRBV29-1, the J gene TRBJ2-1; D call uncertain. Germline lookup yields CDR1 SQVTM and CDR2 ANQGSEA. The CDR3 totals 15 residues. V was cut by 6 bases and J by 9 bases, with 24 bases left in between. The CDR3 loop is CSVATPLKLITEQFF. CDR3 in DNA: TGCAGCGTCGCTACCCCCCTGAAACTAATAACTGAGCAGTTCTTC.

This clonotype appeared many times. This sequence joins TRBV11-2 and TRBJ2-7; weak D call: TRBD2 (6 bases). CDR1 is SGHAT and CDR2 is FQNNGV in the germline V gene. This CDR3 has 15 amino acids. V was cut by 4 bases and J by 2 bases, with 15 bases left in between. CDR3 DNA: TGTGCCAGCAGCTCCTTTATAGCGGATACCTACGAGCAGTACTTC. Encoded protein: CASSSFIADTYEQYF.

This clonotype was recorded at least ten times. The V and J genes are TRBV14 and TRBJ2-1; D gene unclear. Germline V CDR1 and CDR2: SGHDN, FVKESK. Between the trimmed V and J ends, which lost 5 bases and 6 bases, there was a span of 5 bases. The CDR3 contains 11 residues. This CDR3 reads CASSTRNEQFF. DNA of the CDR3: TGTGCCAGCAGCACCCGCAATGAGCAGTTCTTC.

This clonotype was detected a few times. The V gene is TRBV6-2 or TRBV6-3, the J gene TRBJ2-1; tentatively, D is TRBD1 (6 bases). Trimming cost V 2 bases and J 7 bases, with 12 bases left between them. The V gene's germline CDR1 is MNHEY and CDR2 SVGEGT. This CDR3 contains 14 residues. The CDR3 nucleotides are TGTGCCAGCAGTTACGACAGGATTGGGAATGAGCAGTTCTTC. Translating it yields CASSYDRIGNEQFF.

This clonotype has ten or more counts. The genes are TRBV20-1 and TRBJ1-6; TRBD1 aligns across 7 bases. The trim removed 3 bases at V and 7 bases at J, leaving 12 bases unmatched. CDR1 and CDR2 from the germline V gene are DFQATT and SNEGSKA (reference sequence). The CDR3 runs to 16 residues. CDR3 bases: TGCAGTGCTAGTGAAGACAGGGCCGGAACCAATTCACCCCTCCACTTT. Translation gives CSASEDRAGTNSPLHF.

The CDR3 here is CSAGGTGGQETQYF. As DNA, the CDR3 is TGCAGTGCTGGGGGGACCGGGGGACAAGAGACCCAGTACTTC. The V and J genes are TRBV20-1 and TRBJ2-5; a weak D match, TRBD2 (6 bases). This CDR3 has 14 residues. Per germline, CDR1 DFQATT and CDR2 SNEGSKA (reference sequence). V was trimmed by 5 bases and J by 2 bases, leaving 15 bases between them.

The V call is TRBV6-4, the J call TRBJ2-2, with TRBD2 identical over 10 bases. V trimming: 0 bases; J trimming: 6 bases; junction bases outside the gene matches: 7. The CDR3 has 17 amino acids. Germline V CDR1 and CDR2: MRHNA, SNTAGT. The CDR3 here is CASSDSWLAGVAGELFF. CDR3 nucleotide sequence: TGTGCCAGCAGTGACTCTTGGCTAGCGGGGGTAGCCGGGGAGCTGTTTTTT.

This clonotype was seen ten or more times. The CDR3 nucleotides are TGTGCCACCAGCAGAGATCGGACTAGCGGCTCCTACGAGCAGTACTTC. This encodes CATSRDRTSGSYEQYF. This sequence joins TRBV15 and TRBJ2-7; 10 bases align to TRBD2. V shed 0 bases, J shed 0 bases, and the junction held 2 bases outside the gene matches. There are 16 residues in the CDR3. The germline V gene has CDR1 LNHNV and CDR2 YYDKDF (reference sequence).

This clonotype was recorded at least ten times. The V call is TRBV20-1, the J call TRBJ2-7; D gene uncertain. This CDR3 comprises 11 residues. Germline CDR1 reads DFQATT; CDR2 reads SNEGSKA (reference sequence). Trimming removed 3 bases from V and 6 bases from J, with 9 bases in between. The CDR3 nucleotides are TGCAGTGCTAGCCCGGGTGCCGAGCAGTACTTC. This encodes CSASPGAEQYF.

This clonotype has at least ten counts. The V and J genes are TRBV29-1 and TRBJ2-1; D may correspond to TRBD1 or TRBD2 (5 bases each). V was trimmed by 2 bases and J by 2 bases, leaving 13 bases between them. The germline CDR1 and CDR2 sequences are SQVTM and ANQGSEA. The CDR3 is made up of 15 amino acids. CDR3 loop: CSVERDARPYNEQFF. The CDR3 DNA reads as TGCAGCGTTGAACGGGACGCACGGCCCTACAATGAGCAGTTCTTC.

This clonotype was counted only a few times. The chain is built from TRBV29-1 and TRBJ1-2; unclear D gene. Germline V gene lookup returns CDR1 SQVTM and CDR2 ANQGSEA. V was clipped by 1 base and J by 3 bases, with 9 bases between them. The CDR3 length is 13 residues. CDR3 sequence: CSVEAVADYGYTF. The CDR3 DNA is TGCAGCGTTGAAGCAGTGGCAGACTATGGCTACACCTTC.

Ten or more counts support this clonotype. Mismatch with germline at one junction end may stem from a read error. CDR3 sequence: CASNLLTGVPGRWPNTGELFF. CDR3 DNA sequence: TGTGCCAGCAATTTACTTACTGGCGTCCCGGGGAGGTGGCCGAACACCGGGGAGCTGTTTTTT. J is TRBJ2-2 and V is TRBV12-3 or TRBV12-4; D possibly corresponds to TRBD2 (6 bases). CDR3 length: 21 amino acids.

The V gene is TRBV6-5, the J gene TRBJ2-1; D might be TRBD1 or TRBD2, each matching 6 bases. V dropped 2 bases and J dropped 5 bases, with 13 bases sitting between them. The CDR3 has 15 residues. Germline values: CDR1 MNHEY, CDR2 SVGAGI. CDR3 amino acids: CASSYGGGNNNEQFF. The CDR3, as DNA: TGTGCCAGCAGTTACGGGGGCGGGAATAACAATGAGCAGTTCTTC.

The J gene is TRBJ2-2, the V gene TRBV6-5, with D possibly being TRBD2 (6 bases). The CDR3 contains 16 residues. Trimming took 1 base from V and 8 from J, leaving 17 bases between them. Per germline, CDR1 MNHEY and CDR2 SVGAGI. The CDR3 nucleotides are TGTGCCAGCAGTTACTTGGGCGGGGAGGTAGAAGGGGAGCTGTTTTTT. It translates to CASSYLGGEVEGELFF.